Sequencing of this TCR beta chain was carried out in a study of blood T cell repertoires in COVID-19. Background on the study: Sites across the United States, Italy and Spain contributed samples from acute and convalescent COVID-19. PBMCs, B-cell-depleted T cells, or T cells were the source of the cDNA or gDNA that made up the material.

CDR3 length: 15 amino acids. Trimming shortened V by 5 bases and J by 4 bases, and 15 bases separated the two germline ends. Germline CDR1 reads MDHEN; CDR2 reads SYDVKM. TCRdb's copy holds only in-frame clones and misses some; the assay was immunoSEQ multiplex PCR. The data hold 190,000 or so clones, with around nine tenths observed a single time. The sequencing sample was made of peripheral blood. The source is a woman between 18 and 29 years old who had recovered from COVID-19. The rearrangement joins TRBV28 to TRBJ1-5; D might be TRBD1 (5 bases). The CDR3 reads CASSRRDSRNQPQHF. For the CDR3, the DNA is TGTGCCAGCAGTCGCCGGGACTCAAGGAATCAGCCCCAGCATTTT.